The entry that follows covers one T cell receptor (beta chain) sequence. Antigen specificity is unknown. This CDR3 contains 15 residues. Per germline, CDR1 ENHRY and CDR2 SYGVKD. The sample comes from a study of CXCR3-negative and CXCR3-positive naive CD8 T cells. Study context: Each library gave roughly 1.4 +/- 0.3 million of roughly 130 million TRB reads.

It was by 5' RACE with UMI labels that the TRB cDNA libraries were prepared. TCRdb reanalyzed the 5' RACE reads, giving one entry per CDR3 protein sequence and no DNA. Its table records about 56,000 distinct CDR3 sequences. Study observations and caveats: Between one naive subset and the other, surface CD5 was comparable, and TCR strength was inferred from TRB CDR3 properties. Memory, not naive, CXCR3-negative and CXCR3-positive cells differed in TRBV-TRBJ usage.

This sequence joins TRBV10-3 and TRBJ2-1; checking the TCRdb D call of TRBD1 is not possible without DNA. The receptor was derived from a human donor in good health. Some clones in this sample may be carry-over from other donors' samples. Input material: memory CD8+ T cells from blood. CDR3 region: CAISDPGGTYNEQFF.